The rows below give T cell receptor beta chains drawn from one sample of a study of blood T cell repertoires in COVID-19. Profiled with immunoSEQ multiplex PCR; TCRdb holds only in-frame clones, not every one. The table lists around 20,000 clones, 70% to 90% of them singletons, with around 10% in the top ten. Input material: peripheral blood. The receptors were sampled from a human donor in a cohort sampled during active COVID-19. The donor label of this sample is uncertain. CDR3s include the opening cysteine and the closing phenylalanine or tryptophan. D genes are given only for firm matches. Clone size, where shown, is once, few, many, or a class for clones that have expanded.

DNA,CDR3,D,V,J,size
TGTGCCAGCAGTTTATTAGCGGGAGGGCAGGTAGATACGCAGTATTTT,CASSLLAGGQVDTQYF,TRBD2,TRBV28,TRBJ2-3,once
TGCAGTGCTAGTCCTAGCGGCACAGATACGCAGTATTTT,CSASPSGTDTQYF,-,TRBV20-1,TRBJ2-3,-
TGTGCCAGCAGCATAAACCTGGAGTTAACTGAAGCTTTCTTT,CASSINLELTEAFF,-,TRBV11-2,TRBJ1-1,-
TGTGCCAGTACCCAGGGGTGGACTAATGAAAAACTGTTTTTT,CASTQGWTNEKLFF,-,TRBV5-5,TRBJ1-4,-
TGTGCCAGCAGTGAAGTAGGAGGGGGCGCGGGTCAGCCCCAGCATTTT,CASSEVGGGAGQPQHF,TRBD1,TRBV6-1,TRBJ1-5,-
TGTGCCAGCAGCCCCCCTTCAGATACGCAGTATTTT,CASSPPSDTQYF,-,TRBV7-9,TRBJ2-3,-
TGCGCCAGCAGCTTCACCGGACAGGGCCAAGAGACCCAGTACTTC,CASSFTGQGQETQYF,TRBD1,TRBV5-1,TRBJ2-5,-
TGTGCCAGCACTCTGAGCGGGAGAAGGCAAGAGACCCAGTACTTC,CASTLSGRRQETQYF,TRBD2,TRBV6-5,TRBJ2-5,-
TGCGCCAGCAGCTTGCGGACTAGCGGTTCTAGCACAGATACGCAGTATTTT,CASSLRTSGSSTDTQYF,TRBD2,TRBV5-1,TRBJ2-3,-
TGTGCCAGCAGTGAAAGGACACCTGAGCAGTTCTTC,CASSERTPEQFF,-,TRBV2,TRBJ2-1,-
TGCGCCAGCAGCGGAGCTACGTCGGGAATCTCCTACAATGAGCAGTTCTTC,CASSGATSGISYNEQFF,-,TRBV5-1,TRBJ2-1,-
TGCGCCAGCAGCTGGCGGGAGATGGGGCAAGAGACCCAGTACTTC,CASSWREMGQETQYF,TRBD2,TRBV5-1,TRBJ2-5,-
TGTGCCAGCAGTTACTCGATGGGGGGGGTGAAAGAGACCCAGTACTTC,CASSYSMGGVKETQYF,TRBD2,TRBV6-6,TRBJ2-5,-
TGTGCCAGCAGTGTGGACAGGGTCAGGGAGCTGTTTTTT,CASSVDRVRELFF,TRBD1,TRBV2,TRBJ2-2,-
TGCGCCAGCAGCTTGGACCCGACTAGCGACGAGCAGTTCTTC,CASSLDPTSDEQFF,TRBD2,TRBV5-1,TRBJ2-1,-
TGTGCCAGCAGTTCCCCCCCAGGGGCCGGGGCCAACGTCCTGACTTTC,CASSSPPGAGANVLTF,-,TRBV28,TRBJ2-6,-
TGTGCCACCAGTGATGCGCGGCGGGGTTACAATGAGCAGTTCTTC,CATSDARRGYNEQFF,-,TRBV24-1,TRBJ2-1,-
TGCAGCGCAATTGACAGATTAAGCTCTGGGGCCAACGTCCTGACTTTC,CSAIDRLSSGANVLTF,-,TRBV29-1,TRBJ2-6,-
TGTGCCAGCAGTTTCTTAGAGGGCGGGGAGCTGTTTTTT,CASSFLEGGELFF,-,TRBV12-3/TRBV12-4,TRBJ2-2,-
TGTGCCTGGAGACAACCGGGTGCCCCAGATACGCAGTATTTT,CAWRQPGAPDTQYF,-,TRBV30,TRBJ2-3,-
TGTGCCAGCAGCTTACTAGCGAGGGAGCAGTTCTTC,CASSLLAREQFF,-,TRBV11-3,TRBJ2-1,-
TGTGCCAGCAGTAGACAGGGGGCCGACAATGAGCAGTTCTTC,CASSRQGADNEQFF,TRBD1,TRBV6-5,TRBJ2-1,-
TGTGCCAGCAGCCTCGGTAGCGGGAGTTCCTACGAGCAGTACTTC,CASSLGSGSSYEQYF,TRBD2,TRBV3-1/TRBV3-2,TRBJ2-7,-
TGTGCCAGTAGGCGTGGTAGCGGTTTATCCTACGAGCAGTACTTC,CASRRGSGLSYEQYF,-,TRBV19,TRBJ2-7,once
TGTGCCTGGAGTGTTACTCTGAATCAGCCCCAGCATTTT,CAWSVTLNQPQHF,-,TRBV30,TRBJ1-5,-
TGCGCCAGCAGCAAGCGGGAGGCCGGGGAGCTGTTTTTT,CASSKREAGELFF,TRBD2,TRBV10-1,TRBJ2-2,-
TGTGCCAGCAGCTTAGTCGGGGAATCTGGAAACACCATATATTTT,CASSLVGESGNTIYF,-,TRBV11-2,TRBJ1-3,-
TGTGCCACCACCAGGGGACCAAATCAGCCCCAGCATTTT,CATTRGPNQPQHF,-,TRBV24-1,TRBJ1-5,-
TGTGCCATCAGGCTCGGGATTAAGGGGGCTAATGGCTACACCTTC,CAIRLGIKGANGYTF,TRBD1,TRBV10-3,TRBJ1-2,-
TGTGCCAGCAGCCAAGATTTGTTAGGGGGCAACGAGCAGTACTTC,CASSQDLLGGNEQYF,TRBD1,TRBV3-1/TRBV3-2,TRBJ2-7,-
TGTGCCAGCAGTGACAGGGGGCGAAGCACTGAAGCTTTCTTT,CASSDRGRSTEAFF,TRBD1,TRBV25-1,TRBJ1-1,-
TGTGCCAGCACCCGGGGGGGCTCCTACGAGCAGTACTTC,CASTRGGSYEQYF,TRBD2,TRBV28,TRBJ2-7,-
TGTGCCACCAGTGACCTTTCTGGCTACACCTTC,CATSDLSGYTF,-,TRBV24-1,TRBJ1-2,-
TGTGCCTGGAGTTCGGAGTACTCTGGAAACACCATATATTTT,CAWSSEYSGNTIYF,-,TRBV30,TRBJ1-3,once
TGTGCCAGTAGTGGAGGCAGGACTCCCTCCTACGAGCAGTACTTC,CASSGGRTPSYEQYF,-,TRBV19,TRBJ2-7,-
TGTGCCAGTAGTACCTTCTCGGGACTAGCGGGAGGGCCACGAGAGCAGTTCTTC,CASSTFSGLAGGPREQFF,TRBD2,TRBV19,TRBJ2-1,-
TGTGCCAGCAAGCAGGGACTAGCGGACTCCTACGAGCAGTACTTC,CASKQGLADSYEQYF,TRBD2,TRBV5-5,TRBJ2-7,-
TGTGCCTGGACGGGACTAGCGGGAGGCAATGAGCAGTTCTTC,CAWTGLAGGNEQFF,TRBD2,TRBV30,TRBJ2-1,-
TGCGCCAGCAGCCAAGAAGGACGGGTGGCTAGCGGGTACAATGAGCAGTTCTTC,CASSQEGRVASGYNEQFF,TRBD2,TRBV4-1,TRBJ2-1,-
TGTGCCAGCAGCACTCAGCGGACCTACGAGCAGTACTTC,CASSTQRTYEQYF,-,TRBV5-4,TRBJ2-7,-
TGTGCCAGCAGCCAAGCACAGGGGGGCTCCTACGAGCAGTACTTC,CASSQAQGGSYEQYF,TRBD1,TRBV4-2,TRBJ2-7,once
TGTGCCACCAGCGGGACATATAACAATGAGCAGTTCTTC,CATSGTYNNEQFF,-,TRBV24-1,TRBJ2-1,-
TGCAGTGCTAGTTTCGACAGGGGTCCTGAAGCTTTCTTT,CSASFDRGPEAFF,TRBD1,TRBV20-1,TRBJ1-1,-
TGTGCCAGCAGCTTAGGCCCCCCAGCGGGAATATACAATGAGCAGTTCTTC,CASSLGPPAGIYNEQFF,TRBD2,TRBV7-2,TRBJ2-1,-
TGTGCCAGCAGGGCAGTCTACGAGCAGTACTTC,CASRAVYEQYF,-,TRBV6-5,TRBJ2-7,-
TGTGCCAGCAGTTCTATCGGGGACAGGGGGCTCTATGGCTACACCTTC,CASSSIGDRGLYGYTF,TRBD1,TRBV28,TRBJ1-2,-
TGCAGCACCGAACGTCGGGGCACAGATACGCAGTATTTT,CSTERRGTDTQYF,-,TRBV29-1,TRBJ2-3,-
TGTGCCATCAGTGATAGTAGGGGTAGGACAGATACGCAGTATTTT,CAISDSRGRTDTQYF,-,TRBV10-3,TRBJ2-3,-
TGTGCCAGCAAACTAGCGGGAGCCACAGATACGCAGTATTTT,CASKLAGATDTQYF,TRBD2,TRBV6-6,TRBJ2-3,-
TGTGCCAGCAGTCAACAGGGGGCCTACAATGAGCAGTTCTTC,CASSQQGAYNEQFF,TRBD1,TRBV2,TRBJ2-1,-
TGCGCCAGCACCAGTGGGGGTAGCGGCTCCTACGAGCAGTACTTC,CASTSGGSGSYEQYF,-,TRBV10-1,TRBJ2-7,few
TGTGCCAGCAGTTCCGGGGGGACTAATGAAAAACTGTTTTTT,CASSSGGTNEKLFF,-,TRBV5-8,TRBJ1-4,-